This T cell receptor (beta chain) was retrieved from a study of post-analysis software for immune sequencing data. Study observations and caveats: Controls had significantly higher normalized Chao1 diversity than multiple sclerosis patients.

Unique molecular identifiers were built into the TCR beta cDNA libraries. TCRdb re-called the PCR reads through MiXCR, storing one row per CDR3 protein. The sample consists of some 890,000 distinct CDR3 sequences, approximately 53% of them appearing once. The sample holds a few counts of this clonotype. Its antigen is not known. Sample: blood. The source is a girl under 18 with multiple sclerosis.

CDR3 loop: CASSESLRTVHIQYF. The CDR3, as DNA: TGTGCCAGCAGTGAATCGCTTCGGACCGTCCACATTCAGTACTTC. The V and J genes are TRBV25-1 and TRBJ2-4; D is ambiguous. This CDR3 is 15 amino acids long. V was shortened by 1 base and J by 8 bases, with 15 bases between the two germline ends. Germline assignment: CDR1 MGHDK and CDR2 SYGVNS.